Only a few counts were recorded for the clone carrying this T cell receptor beta chain. Its antigen remains unidentified. This sample was taken from a study of cytomegalovirus exposure and HLA in healthy donors. Overall study results and limits: Within the data, a cluster of highly shared sequence variants was likely a sequencing artifact.

PCR primers comprised 60 Vbeta and 13 Jbeta primers. The protocol was immunoSEQ multiplex PCR, while the TCRdb copy is restricted to in-frame clones and leaves out a portion. The sample has about 120,000 clones, roughly a sixth seen once. This CDR3 is built from 14 residues. Germline CDR1 SGHRS, CDR2 YFSETQ. V lost 0 bases to trimming and J lost 3 bases, with 9 bases between them. The receptor's source is a female donor in good health and CMV-seropositive. V gene TRBV5-1 combines with J gene TRBJ1-1; D unclear. The source material was PBMCs. The DNA of the CDR3 is TGCGCCAGCAGCTTGGCAGGATCAGACACTGAAGCTTTCTTT. This translates into CASSLAGSDTEAFF.